The entry that follows covers one T cell receptor beta chain sequence. This record comes from a study of shared clonotypes between healthy human individuals. The healthy adult donors were HIV-negative and reported no recent acute infections or vaccinations. Assay: immunoSEQ multiplex PCR; the TCRdb copy retains only in-frame clones and omits some. This table has 800,000 to 1,200,000 clones, approximately 80% appearing once. This sequence originates from a young man in good health. Some clones in this sample may be carry-over from other donors' samples. Sequenced input: memory CD4+ T cells from PBMCs. Documented subset: CD45RA-negative fraction.

The CDR3 reads CASSDSPFSYNEQFF. CDR3 DNA sequence: TGTGCCAGCAGTGACAGCCCGTTCTCCTACAATGAGCAGTTCTTC. The V call is TRBV2, the J call TRBJ2-1; D unclear. The CDR3 totals 15 residues. The germline V and J ends were trimmed by 3 bases and 0 bases, with 9 bases remaining between them. CDR1 is SNHLY, CDR2 FYNNEI, per germline.